This TCR beta chain derives from a study of breast tumors, draining lymph nodes, adjacent tissues. Study observations and caveats: Tumors had less TCR diversity than lymph nodes, more than nontumor tissue. The lymph node origin of tumor T cells was framed as consistent with a hypothesis, not demonstrated. Luminal-like breast cancer showed significantly greater tumor-nontumor repertoire similarity than basal-like breast cancer did. Most tumor T cells seemingly derive from lymph node, then expand in tumor.

Breast cancer patients provided tissue from their axillary draining lymph nodes. This clonotype was found many times. Antigen specificity is unknown. Germline V gene lookup returns CDR1 SGHTS and CDR2 YDEGEE. This CDR3 is built from 15 residues. Trimming cost V 6 bases and J 1 base; bases outside gene matches: 4. Via MiXCR, TCRdb re-called the multiplex PCR reads, giving one row per CDR3 protein. The sample holds about 110,000 distinct CDR3 sequences, around 30% seen once. This sequence originates from a female donor with breast cancer. Some clones in this sample may be carry-over from other donors' samples. The sequenced sample consisted of axillary lymph node tissue. The chain uses TRBV5-8 and TRBJ2-6, with 7 bases matching TRBD1. This CDR3 reads CASNEQGSGANVLTF. DNA for the CDR3: TGTGCCAGCAACGAACAGGGGTCTGGGGCCAACGTCCTGACTTTC.